This TCR beta chain was documented in a study of blood T cell repertoires in COVID-19. CDR1 and CDR2 (germline): LNHDA, SQIVND (reference sequence). CDR3 length: 15 amino acids. J lost 1 base, V lost 6 bases, and 5 bases had no gene match. Participant ages covered 18 to 89 years across 20 to 25 US areas. Data came from immunoSEQ multiplex PCR; TCRdb stores just in-frame clones and leaves some out. The data contain about 180,000 clones, about 82% of them seen just once; the ten biggest clones take up 7% to 10%. Sequenced: PBMCs or T cells enriched from blood (not recorded which). This chain links TRBV19 with TRBJ2-2; 7 nucleotides line up with TRBD2. The TCR was taken from a woman aged 25 to 39 who had recovered from COVID-19. The CDR3: CASRTGGGNTGELFF. As DNA, the CDR3 is TGTGCCAGTAGGACCGGCGGGGGGAACACCGGGGAGCTGTTTTTT.